This T cell receptor (beta chain) comes out of a study of blood T cell repertoires in COVID-19. Study summary: Researchers got acute and convalescent COVID-19 samples from the United States, Italy and Spain. Sample material is recorded as cDNA or gDNA derived from T cells, B-cell-depleted T cells, or PBMCs.

With 0 bases clipped from V and 0 bases from J, the junction kept 13 bases outside the gene matches. This CDR3 region has 21 residues. Germline lookup yields CDR1 MGHRA and CDR2 YSYEKL. This clone was found once. Original handling: By means of reference gene primer amplification, nucleated cell counts were estimated. This table comes from immunoSEQ multiplex PCR, and its TCRdb copy is limited to in-frame clones, with some not included. V and J calls plus clone size are reproduced from that table; the DNA served to infer D and trimming. The table shows 45,000 to 60,000 clones, with 80% to 90% occurring only once.

This sequence originates from a man aged 55 to 70 with acute or convalescent COVID-19. What was sequenced was peripheral blood. This chain uses TRBV4-1 with TRBJ2-6, with 8 bases fitting TRBD1. CDR3 bases: TGCGCCAGCAGCCAAGAGGGGCTCGGGGACAGGACGCACTCTGGGGCCAACGTCCTGACTTTC. Translated: CASSQEGLGDRTHSGANVLTF.